This T cell receptor (beta chain) comes out of a study of blood T cell repertoires in COVID-19. Study background: COVID-19 samples, acute and convalescent, were from the United States, Italy and Spain. Sources were T cells, B-cell-depleted T cells, or PBMCs; the material itself was cDNA or gDNA.

Original handling: It was from reference gene primer amplification that nucleated cell counts were estimated. The repertoire was sequenced with immunoSEQ multiplex PCR; TCRdb's copy has only in-frame clones and lacks some. For V, J and clone size, that table is used; D and trimming come from the DNA. The table lists some 67,000 clones, nearly 80% of them singletons. Per the germline V gene, CDR1 is SEHNR and CDR2 is FQNEAQ (reference sequence). The V and J ends lost 3 bases and 15 bases respectively, with 21 bases between them. This CDR3 comprises 14 residues. The rearrangement joins TRBV7-9 to TRBJ2-1; weak D call: TRBD1 (5 bases). Material for sequencing was peripheral blood. The sequence derives from an older woman with acute or convalescent COVID-19. The CDR3 coding sequence is TGTGCCAGCAGCTTCGAAGGGGCCAGGTTGGGGTTGTTCTTC. Its translation: CASSFEGARLGLFF.